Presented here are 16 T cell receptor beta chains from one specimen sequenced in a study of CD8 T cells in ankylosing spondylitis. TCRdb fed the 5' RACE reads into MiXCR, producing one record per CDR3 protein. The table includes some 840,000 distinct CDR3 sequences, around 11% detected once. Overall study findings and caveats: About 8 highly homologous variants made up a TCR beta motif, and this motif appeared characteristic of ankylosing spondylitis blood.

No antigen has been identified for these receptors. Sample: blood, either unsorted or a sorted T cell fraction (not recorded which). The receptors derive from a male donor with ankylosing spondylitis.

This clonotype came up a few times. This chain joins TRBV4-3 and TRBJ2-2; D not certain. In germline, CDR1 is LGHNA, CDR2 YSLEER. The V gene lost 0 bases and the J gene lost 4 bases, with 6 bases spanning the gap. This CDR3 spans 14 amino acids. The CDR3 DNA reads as TGCGCCAGCAGCCAAGAGAGGCCCACCGGGGAGCTGTTTTTT. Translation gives CASSQERPTGELFF.

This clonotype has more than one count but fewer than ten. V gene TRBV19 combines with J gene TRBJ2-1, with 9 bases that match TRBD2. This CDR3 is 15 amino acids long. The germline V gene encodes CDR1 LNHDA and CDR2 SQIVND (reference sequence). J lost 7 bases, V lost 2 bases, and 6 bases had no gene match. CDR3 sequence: CASSIIAGVVNEQFF. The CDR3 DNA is TGTGCCAGTAGTATAATAGCGGGAGTTGTGAATGAGCAGTTCTTC.

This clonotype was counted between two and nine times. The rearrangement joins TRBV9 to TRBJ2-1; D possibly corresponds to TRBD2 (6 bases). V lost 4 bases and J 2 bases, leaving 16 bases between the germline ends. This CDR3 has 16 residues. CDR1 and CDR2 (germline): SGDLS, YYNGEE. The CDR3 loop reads CASSRFSGRTYNEQFF. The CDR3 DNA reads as TGTGCCAGCAGCCGGTTTAGCGGACGAACCTACAATGAGCAGTTCTTC. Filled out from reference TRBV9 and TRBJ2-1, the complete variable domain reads DSGVTQTPKHLITATGQRVTLRCSPRSGDLSVYWYQQSLDQGLQFLIQYYNGEERAKGNILERFSAQQFPDLHSELNLSSLELGDSALYFCASSRFSGRTYNEQFFGPGTRLTVL.

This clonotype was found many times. The CDR3 nucleotides read TGTGCCAGCAGCATCACAGGGACGGTATCCTACGAGCAGTACTTC. It yields the protein CASSITGTVSYEQYF. The chain links TRBV7-2 to TRBJ2-7, with a tentative D call TRBD1 (6 bases). The V and J ends lost 5 bases and 1 base respectively, with 15 bases between them. This CDR3 is 15 amino acids long. Germline CDR1 reads SGHTA; CDR2 reads FQGNSA.

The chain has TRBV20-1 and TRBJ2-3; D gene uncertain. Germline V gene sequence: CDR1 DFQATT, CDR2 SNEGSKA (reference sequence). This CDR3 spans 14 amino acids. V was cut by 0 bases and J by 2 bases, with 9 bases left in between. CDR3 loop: CSARETENTDTQYF. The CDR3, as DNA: TGCAGTGCTAGAGAGACGGAAAACACAGATACGCAGTATTTT.

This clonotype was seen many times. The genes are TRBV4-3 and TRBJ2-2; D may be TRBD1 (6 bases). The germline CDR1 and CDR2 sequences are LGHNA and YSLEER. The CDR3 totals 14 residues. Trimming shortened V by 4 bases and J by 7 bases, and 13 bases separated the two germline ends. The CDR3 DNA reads TGCGCCAGCAGCCGTCAACAGGGCGACGGGGAGCTGTTTTTT. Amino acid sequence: CASSRQQGDGELFF.

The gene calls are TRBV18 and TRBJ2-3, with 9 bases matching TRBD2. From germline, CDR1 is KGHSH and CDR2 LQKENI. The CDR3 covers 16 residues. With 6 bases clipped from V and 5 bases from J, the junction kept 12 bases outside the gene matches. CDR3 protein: CASSPTTRGGVDTQYF. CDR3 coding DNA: TGTGCCAGCTCGCCCACGACGCGGGGGGGCGTAGATACGCAGTATTTT. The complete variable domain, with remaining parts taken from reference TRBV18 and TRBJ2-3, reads NAGVMQNPRHLVRRRGQEARLRCSPMKGHSHVYWYRQLPEEGLKFMVYLQKENIIDESGMPKERFSAEFPKEGPSILRIQQVVRGDSAAYFCASSPTTRGGVDTQYFGPGTRLTVL.

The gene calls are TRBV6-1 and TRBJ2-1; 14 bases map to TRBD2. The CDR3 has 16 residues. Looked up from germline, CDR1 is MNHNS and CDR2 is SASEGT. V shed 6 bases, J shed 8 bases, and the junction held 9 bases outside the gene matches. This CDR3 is CASRLGRLAGGYEQFF. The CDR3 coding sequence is TGTGCCAGCAGGCTCGGAAGACTAGCGGGGGGGTATGAGCAGTTCTTC.

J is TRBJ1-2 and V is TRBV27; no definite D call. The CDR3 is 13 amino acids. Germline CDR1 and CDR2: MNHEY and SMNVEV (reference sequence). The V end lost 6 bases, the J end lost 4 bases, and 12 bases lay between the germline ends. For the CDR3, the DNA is TGTGCCAGCAGACCCGGGAGCTCCTATGGCTACACCTTC. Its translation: CASRPGSSYGYTF.

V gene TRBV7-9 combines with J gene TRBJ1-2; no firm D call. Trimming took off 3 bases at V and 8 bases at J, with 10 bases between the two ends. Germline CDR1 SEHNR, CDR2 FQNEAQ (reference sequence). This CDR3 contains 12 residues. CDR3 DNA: TGTGCCAGCAGCTTCGGATCTTGGGGCTACACCTTC. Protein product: CASSFGSWGYTF.

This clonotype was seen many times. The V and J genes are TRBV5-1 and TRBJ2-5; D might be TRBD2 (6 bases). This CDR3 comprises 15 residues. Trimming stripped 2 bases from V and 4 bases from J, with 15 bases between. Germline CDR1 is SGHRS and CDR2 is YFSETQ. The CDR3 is CASSFWRENLETQYF. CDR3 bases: TGCGCCAGCAGCTTTTGGCGGGAAAACTTAGAGACCCAGTACTTC.

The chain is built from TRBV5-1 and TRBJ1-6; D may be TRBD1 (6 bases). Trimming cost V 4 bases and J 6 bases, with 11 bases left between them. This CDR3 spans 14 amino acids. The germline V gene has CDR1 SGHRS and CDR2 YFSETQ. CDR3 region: CASSRTVSNSPLHF. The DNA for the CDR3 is TGCGCCAGCAGCCGGACAGTGTCTAATTCACCCCTCCACTTT.

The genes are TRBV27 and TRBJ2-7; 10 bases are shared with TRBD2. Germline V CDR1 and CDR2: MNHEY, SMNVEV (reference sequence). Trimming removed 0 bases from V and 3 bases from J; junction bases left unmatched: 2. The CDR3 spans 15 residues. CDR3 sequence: CASSLSLAGVYEQYF. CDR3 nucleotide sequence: TGTGCCAGCAGTTTATCGCTAGCGGGGGTCTACGAGCAGTACTTC.

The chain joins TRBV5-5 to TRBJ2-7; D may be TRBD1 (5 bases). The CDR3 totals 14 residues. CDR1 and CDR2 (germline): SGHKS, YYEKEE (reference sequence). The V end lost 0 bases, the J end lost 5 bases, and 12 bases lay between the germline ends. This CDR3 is CASSLVGQSDEQYF. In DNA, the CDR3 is TGTGCCAGCAGCTTGGTGGGGCAGAGCGACGAGCAGTACTTC.

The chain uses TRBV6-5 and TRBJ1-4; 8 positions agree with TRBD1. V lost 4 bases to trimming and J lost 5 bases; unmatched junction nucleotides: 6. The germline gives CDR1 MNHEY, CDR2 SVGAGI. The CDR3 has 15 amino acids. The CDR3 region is CASSSGTGPNEKLFF. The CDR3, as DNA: TGTGCCAGCAGTTCGGGGACAGGTCCAAATGAAAAACTGTTTTTT.

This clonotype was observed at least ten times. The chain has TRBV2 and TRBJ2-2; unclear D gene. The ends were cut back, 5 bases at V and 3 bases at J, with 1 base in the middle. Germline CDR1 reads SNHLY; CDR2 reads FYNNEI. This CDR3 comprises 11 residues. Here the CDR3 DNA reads TGTGCCAGCAGTTACACCGGGGAGCTGTTTTTT. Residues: CASSYTGELFF. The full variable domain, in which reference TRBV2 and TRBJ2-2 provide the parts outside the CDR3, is EPEVTQTPSHQVTQMGQEVILRCVPISNHLYFYWYRQILGQKVEFLVSFYNNEISEKSEIFDDQFSVERPDGSNFTLKIRSTKLEDSAMYFCASSYTGELFFGEGSRLTVL.